This TCR beta chain appears in the sequencing data of a study of blood T cell repertoires in COVID-19. The overall study: Spain, Italy and the United States supplied samples that represented acute and convalescent COVID-19. PBMCs, B-cell-depleted T cells, or T cells provided the cDNA or gDNA that made up the material.

In the original workflow: Reference gene primer amplification in the assay estimated nucleated cell counts. Profiled with immunoSEQ multiplex PCR; TCRdb holds only in-frame clones, not every one. V and J calls and clone size come straight from that table; D and trimming were deduced from the DNA. The sample includes about 39,000 clones, 70% to 90% of them seen just once. The source of this sequence is a human donor in a cohort sampled during active COVID-19. Input material: peripheral blood.

CDR3 sequence reads: CASSPPRTGSVHEQYF. The CDR3 DNA reads as TGTGCCAGCAGTCCACCACGGACAGGGAGCGTCCACGAGCAGTACTTC. The gene calls are TRBV27 and TRBJ2-7; 8 bases are shared with TRBD1. This CDR3 spans 16 amino acids. CDR1 MNHEY and CDR2 SMNVEV come from the germline V gene (reference sequence). Trimming cost V 5 bases and J 5 bases; bases outside gene matches: 14.